The 25 T cell receptor beta chains below were found in one sample sequenced in a study of PD-1 blockade in classical Hodgkin lymphoma. Here immunoSEQ multiplex PCR was the method, and the copy in TCRdb shows in-frame clones only, minus some. The repertoire has about 90,000 clones, about 91% of them found once; the top ten carry around 10%. Brentuximab vedotin exposure varied, and every patient relapsed after autologous stem cell transplantation. This material consisted of peripheral blood mononuclear cells (PBMCs), taken before the second cycle of nivolumab. These TCRs come from a human donor with classical Hodgkin lymphoma.

J is TRBJ2-7 and V is TRBV18; TRBD1 is a possible D gene (5 bases). The CDR3 is made up of 14 amino acids. Germline CDR1 reads KGHSH; CDR2 reads LQKENI. Trimming cost V 3 bases and J 0 bases, with 9 bases left between them. The CDR3 protein is CASSPRESSYEQYF. As DNA, the CDR3 is TGTGCCAGCTCACCCAGGGAAAGCTCCTACGAGCAGTACTTC.

The chain links TRBV10-2 to TRBJ2-7; 12 nucleotides line up with TRBD2. CDR3 length equals 14 residues. CDR1 WSHSY and CDR2 SAAADI come from the germline V gene. V gave up 6 bases and J gave up 2 bases; unmatched junction bases: 2. The DNA for the CDR3 is TGCGCCAGCAGCAGACTAGCGGGGGCCTACGAGCAGTACTTC. This gives the protein CASSRLAGAYEQYF.

The chain has TRBV7-6 and TRBJ2-3; perhaps TRBD2 as D (6 bases). The CDR3 length is 16 residues. Trimming removed 5 bases from V and 0 bases from J, with 15 bases in between. Germline V CDR1 and CDR2: SGHVS, FNYEAQ. The CDR3 reads CASSLDLAASTDTQYF. The CDR3 DNA sequence: TGTGCCAGCAGCCTTGATTTAGCGGCTAGCACAGATACGCAGTATTTT.

This rearrangement joins TRBV28 to TRBJ2-7, with D unresolved. With 5 bases removed from V and 6 bases from J, the gap between germline ends came to 8 bases. The CDR3 covers 11 residues. Germline-derived CDR1 and CDR2 are MDHEN and SYDVKM. The CDR3 is CASSRFSEQYF. Here the CDR3 DNA reads TGTGCCAGCAGTAGGTTTTCCGAGCAGTACTTC.

A note on this clone: Because the CDR3's place on the DNA is in doubt, the DNA is left out and the CDR3 is given as listed by TCRdb. The V and J genes are TRBV5-1 and TRBJ2-3; the table assigns TRBD1, which was not confirmed against the DNA. The germline CDR1 and CDR2 sequences are SGHRS and YFSETQ. The CDR3 adds up to 16 amino acids, both ends counted. CDR3 residues: CASSFGPGQGFDTQYF.

This clone was seen only a few times. The chain carries TRBV6-6 and TRBJ1-2; D is perhaps TRBD1 (6 bases). The V end lost 7 bases, the J end lost 2 bases, and 11 bases lay between the germline ends. Germline V gene lookup returns CDR1 MNHNY and CDR2 SVGAGI (reference sequence). The CDR3 contains 13 residues. CDR3 in DNA: TGTGCCAGCACACCGGGGACAAACTATGGCTACACCTTC. Translated: CASTPGTNYGYTF.

This chain connects TRBV28 to TRBJ2-3; a weak D match, TRBD2 (6 bases). Germline-derived CDR1 and CDR2 are MDHEN and SYDVKM. The CDR3 has 14 residues. V lost 2 bases to trimming and J lost 5 bases, with 11 bases between them. The DNA for the CDR3 is TGTGCCAGCAGTTTAGGAGGGAGTATAGATACGCAGTATTTT. Translated, it gives CASSLGGSIDTQYF.

V usage is TRBV19 and J usage is TRBJ2-1; TRBD2 might be the D (5 bases). Looked up from germline, CDR1 is LNHDA and CDR2 is SQIVND (reference sequence). This CDR3 spans 11 amino acids. V was clipped by 3 bases and J by 10 bases, with 7 bases between them. CDR3 coding DNA: TGTGCCAGTAGTATTAAGCGGGAGCAGTTCTTC. Translating gives CASSIKREQFF.

The CDR3 is CASKPEGSYNSPLHF. The CDR3 DNA reads as TGTGCCAGTAAACCCGAGGGGTCCTATAATTCACCCCTCCACTTT. This chain links TRBV19 with TRBJ1-6, with D possibly matching TRBD1 (5 bases). Per germline, CDR1 LNHDA and CDR2 SQIVND (reference sequence). V was cut by 7 bases and J by 1 base, with 11 bases left in between. The CDR3 covers 15 residues.

This rearrangement joins TRBV28 to TRBJ1-1, with 8 bases lining up with TRBD1. Per germline, CDR1 MDHEN and CDR2 SYDVKM. After removal of 7 bases from V and 1 base from J, the junction contained 8 bases not matched to a gene. The CDR3 covers 15 residues. CDR3 sequence reads: CASTLDRVGNTEAFF. The CDR3 DNA follows: TGTGCCAGCACCTTGGACAGGGTCGGGAACACTGAAGCTTTCTTT.

CDR3 amino acids: CASSQDSYGYTF. CDR3 coding DNA: TGCGCCAGCAGCCAAGACAGCTATGGCTACACCTTC. V and J are TRBV5-1 and TRBJ1-2; maybe TRBD1 (5 bases). The CDR3 is 12 amino acids. The V end lost 4 bases, the J end lost 4 bases, and 8 bases lay between the germline ends. Germline-derived CDR1 and CDR2 are SGHRS and YFSETQ.

The chain employs TRBV15 and TRBJ2-2; D is unclear. The V end was cut by 1 base, the J end by 5 bases, with 17 bases between. CDR1 and CDR2 from the germline V gene are LNHNV and YYDKDF (reference sequence). The CDR3 has 17 amino acids. CDR3 nucleotides: TGTGCCACCAGCAGAGCCGGAACCGAACGGCGGACCGGGGAGCTGTTTTTT. Translation: CATSRAGTERRTGELFF.

The chain links TRBV5-6 to TRBJ2-7; the D is unclear. Trimming removed 0 bases at V and 0 bases at J, with 7 bases between. The CDR3 spans 14 residues. CDR1 SGHDT and CDR2 YYEEEE come from the germline V gene. This CDR3 reads CASSLVGDSYEQYF. The CDR3 DNA reads TGTGCCAGCAGCTTGGTAGGTGACTCCTACGAGCAGTACTTC.

V gene TRBV28 combines with J gene TRBJ2-7; D is uncertain. Trimming stripped 3 bases from V and 3 bases from J, with 9 bases between. This CDR3 is 13 amino acids long. Germline V gives CDR1 MDHEN, CDR2 SYDVKM. The CDR3 here is CASSFVLHYEQYF. CDR3 nucleotide sequence: TGTGCCAGCAGTTTTGTCCTACACTACGAGCAGTACTTC.

The J gene is TRBJ2-1, the V gene TRBV18; possibly TRBD1 or TRBD2 for D (5 bases each). The CDR3 loop spans 11 amino acids. V was pared by 2 bases and J by 9 bases, with 5 bases between. Germline lookup yields CDR1 KGHSH and CDR2 LQKENI. The CDR3 region is CASSPGGEQFF. CDR3 DNA sequence: TGTGCCAGCTCACCAGGGGGTGAGCAGTTCTTC.

The chain employs TRBV7-2 and TRBJ2-7, with 9 nucleotides matching TRBD2. The CDR3 totals 17 residues. Trimming took 2 bases from V and 3 from J; bases not matched to a gene: 11. Germline-derived CDR1 and CDR2 are SGHTA and FQGNSA. The CDR3 loop reads CASSLSGSGGVFYEQYF. The CDR3 bases are TGTGCCAGCAGCTTAAGCGGTAGCGGGGGTGTCTTCTACGAGCAGTACTTC.

The rearrangement links TRBV27 to TRBJ2-5; 16 bases fit TRBD2. The J segment lost 1 base and the V segment lost 6 bases, leaving 11 bases of the junction unmatched. Germline V gene lookup returns CDR1 MNHEY and CDR2 SMNVEV (reference sequence). CDR3 length: 19 residues. CDR3 loop: CASSSNRGLAGGPQETQYF. As DNA, the CDR3 is TGTGCCAGCAGCAGTAACCGGGGACTAGCGGGGGGGCCCCAAGAGACCCAGTACTTC.

The chain couples TRBV13 to TRBJ2-1, with TRBD2 matching over 12 bases. CDR3 length equals 18 residues. Germline CDR1 is PRHDT and CDR2 is FYEKMQ (reference sequence). Trimming removed 2 bases from V and 1 base from J; junction bases left unmatched: 6. CDR3 DNA sequence: TGTGCCAGCAGCTTAAGTCTAGCGGGGGGGCGTTCCTACAATGAGCAGTTCTTC. Its translation: CASSLSLAGGRSYNEQFF.

The sample holds one count of this clone. This chain connects TRBV10-3 to TRBJ2-2, with TRBD1 identical over 10 bases. J lost 1 base, V lost 8 bases, and 1 base had no gene match. This CDR3 has 14 amino acids. Germline CDR1 reads ENHRY; CDR2 reads SYGVKD. CDR3 bases: TGTGCCATCGGGGACAGGGGGAACACCGGGGAGCTGTTTTTT. This translates into CAIGDRGNTGELFF.

This clone is a singleton in its sample. The chain combines TRBV13 with TRBJ2-7; 13 bases fit TRBD2. V was pared by 5 bases and J by 0 bases, with 7 bases of the junction left unmatched. The CDR3 consists of 17 residues. CDR1 and CDR2 (germline): PRHDT, FYEKMQ (reference sequence). CDR3 amino acids: CASSHGTSGISSYEQYF. The DNA for the CDR3 is TGTGCCAGCAGCCATGGGACTAGCGGGATAAGCTCCTACGAGCAGTACTTC.

J is TRBJ2-2 and V is TRBV27; perhaps TRBD2 as D (5 bases). The CDR3 sequence is 14 residues long. Trimming left V 2 bases short and J 4 bases short, with 8 bases between. Germline V gives CDR1 MNHEY, CDR2 SMNVEV (reference sequence). The CDR3 nucleotides read TGTGCCAGCAGTTTAGTGGGGAGCACCGGGGAGCTGTTTTTT. It specifies CASSLVGSTGELFF.

The rearrangement joins TRBV7-2 to TRBJ2-3, with 10 nucleotides matching TRBD2. Trimming at V came to 1 base and at J to 7 bases, leaving 8 bases not matched to a gene. The length of the CDR3 is 16 residues. The germline CDR1 and CDR2 sequences are SGHTA and FQGNSA. In DNA form, the CDR3 reads TGTGCCAGCAGCTTAGGAAGGCTAGCGGGGGAACATACGCAGTATTTT. Its protein is CASSLGRLAGEHTQYF.

The chain has TRBV5-1 and TRBJ2-1; the D is unclear. The CDR3 is made up of 15 amino acids. Germline CDR1 and CDR2: SGHRS and YFSETQ. The V end lost 0 bases, the J end lost 4 bases, and 11 bases lay between the germline ends. The DNA of the CDR3 is TGCGCCAGCAGCTTGGAGGGTAGGAGTTACAATGAGCAGTTCTTC. It encodes CASSLEGRSYNEQFF.

The rearrangement uses TRBV18 and TRBJ2-5; TRBD1 matches 7 bases. CDR3 length: 14 amino acids. V was pared by 0 bases and J by 2 bases, with 0 bases of the junction left unmatched. Germline CDR1 KGHSH, CDR2 LQKENI. Here the CDR3 reads CASSPPTGQETQYF. The CDR3 DNA reads as TGTGCCAGCTCACCACCGACAGGGCAAGAGACCCAGTACTTC.

The rearrangement links TRBV6-6 to TRBJ1-2; 11 bases fit TRBD1. From germline, CDR1 is MNHNY and CDR2 SVGAGI (reference sequence). This CDR3 is 11 amino acids long. V dropped 6 bases and J dropped 13; count of bases not matched to a gene: 4. The CDR3 region is CASSPGTGGTF. Here the CDR3 DNA reads TGTGCCAGCAGCCCCGGGACAGGGGGCACCTTC.